This T cell receptor (beta chain) was identified in a study of somatic mutations in cytotoxic T cells in rheumatoid arthritis. The overall study: Flow cytometry sorted some V beta antibody-stained T-cell populations to nearly 100% purity, V beta1+ cells among them being sequenced for TCRB.

Original processing notes: Large patient CD8+ clones, those above 1%, rarely matched published virus-specific TCRB sequences. Some clones are missing from TCRdb's copy, which holds only in-frame ones; the method was immunoSEQ multiplex PCR. V, J and clone size are those of that table, while D and trimming were read from the DNA. The sample contains roughly 14,000 clones, about 77% of which appear only once. This clonotype originated in an adult with rheumatoid arthritis. Sequencing used CD8+ T cells sorted from blood.

The CDR3, as DNA: TGTGCCAGCAGCCAACCTTTGGGACTAGCGGCCACAGATACGCAGTATTTT. Protein: CASSQPLGLAATDTQYF. The chain joins TRBV4-2 to TRBJ2-3; 11 bases line up with TRBD2. CDR3 length: 17 residues. Per germline, CDR1 LGHNA and CDR2 YNFKEQ. Germline trimming cut 2 bases from V and 2 bases from J; bases unmatched to any gene: 6.